This is a list of T cell receptor beta chains from one sample in a study of long-term antiretroviral therapy in people with HIV. Here immunoSEQ multiplex PCR was the method, and the copy in TCRdb shows in-frame clones only, minus some. The repertoire holds tens of thousands of clones, under 90% seen once, with less than 9.5% in the top ten. The sequencing here drew on unsorted PBMCs, taken 4.7 to 5 years after starting antiretroviral therapy. The receptors here all came from a man aged 35 to 55 with HIV. The CDR3 runs from the conserved cysteine through the conserved F or W. A D gene is named only where the DNA matches it firmly. Clone size is not always given. Where it is, it says once, few, many or a class for expanded clones.

TRBD1	TRBJ2-7	TRBV6-5	.	CASRAGTGPYEQYF	TGTGCCAGCAGAGCCGGGACAGGGCCCTACGAGCAGTACTTC
.	TRBJ2-3	TRBV4-2	.	CASSQTSTDTQYF	TGTGCCAGCAGCCAGACAAGCACAGATACGCAGTATTTT
TRBD1	TRBJ1-1	TRBV5-1	few	CASSLDGTGTPEAFF	TGCGCCAGCAGCTTGGACGGGACAGGAACTCCTGAAGCTTTCTTT
TRBD1	TRBJ1-5	TRBV9	once	CASSVAIEGGRGDQPQHF	TGTGCCAGCAGCGTAGCTATAGAAGGCGGCAGGGGGGACCAGCCCCAGCATTTT
.	TRBJ2-2	TRBV18	.	CASSPPNTGELFF	TGTGCCAGCTCACCCCCGAACACCGGGGAGCTGTTTTTT
.	TRBJ1-1	TRBV7-9	few	CASSLAFEGGTKNTEAFF	TGTGCCAGCAGCTTAGCGTTTGAGGGCGGGACAAAGAACACTGAAGCTTTCTTT
.	TRBJ1-5	TRBV21-1	.	CASSKWVQGFNQPQHF	TGTGCCAGCAGCAAGTGGGTACAGGGTTTCAATCAGCCCCAGCATTTT
TRBD2	TRBJ2-1	TRBV5-1	.	CASSSLSGARNEQFF	TGCGCCAGCAGCTCCCTTAGCGGGGCTAGAAATGAGCAGTTCTTC
.	TRBJ2-7	TRBV18	.	CASSPPSAYEQYF	TGTGCCAGCTCACCACCGAGCGCCTACGAGCAGTACTTC
TRBD2	TRBJ2-1	TRBV6-4	.	CASSEASGLSIGQFF	TGTGCCAGCAGTGAAGCTAGCGGGCTTTCCATAGGGCAGTTCTTC
TRBD2	TRBJ2-7	TRBV7-3	.	CASSLMGGKSSYEQYF	TGTGCCAGCAGCTTAATGGGGGGGAAGAGCTCCTACGAGCAGTACTTC
TRBD1	TRBJ2-7	TRBV11-1	.	CASSSPGQLREQYF	TGTGCCAGCAGCTCACCGGGACAGCTACGCGAGCAGTACTTC
.	TRBJ1-1	TRBV6-5	once	CASSPGLRNTEAFF	TGTGCCAGCAGTCCGGGACTTCGGAACACTGAAGCTTTCTTT
.	TRBJ1-6	TRBV19	.	CASNKGGDRNSPLHF	TGTGCCAGCAACAAGGGGGGGGATCGAAATTCACCCCTCCACTTT
.	TRBJ1-2	TRBV2	.	CASNEWAYGYTF	TGTGCCAGCAACGAGTGGGCCTATGGCTACACCTTC
TRBD2	TRBJ2-7	TRBV2	.	CASSATSGHPYEQYF	TGTGCCAGCAGTGCGACTAGCGGGCACCCCTACGAGCAGTACTTC
.	TRBJ2-1	TRBV6-6	.	CASSHGLPNEQFF	TGTGCCAGCAGCCACGGACTCCCCAATGAGCAGTTCTTC
.	TRBJ1-2	TRBV7-2	.	CASSLFPGDYGYTF	TGTGCCAGCAGCTTATTCCCGGGGGACTATGGCTACACCTTC
.	TRBJ2-6	TRBV11-1	once	CASSLRGANVLTF	TGTGCCAGCAGCCTCAGAGGGGCCAACGTCCTGACTTTC
.	TRBJ2-1	TRBV5-1	.	CASSTDGPSYNEQFF	TGCGCCAGCAGCACGGACGGACCATCCTACAATGAGCAGTTCTTC
.	TRBJ2-7	TRBV28	.	CASSFGLAEQYF	TGTGCCAGCAGTTTTGGTCTTGCCGAGCAGTACTTC
.	TRBJ1-1	TRBV6-5	.	CASSLGQEAFF	TGTGCCAGCAGCCTGGGACAAGAAGCTTTCTTT
.	TRBJ2-1	TRBV2	.	CASGPGHRNYNEQFF	TGTGCCAGCGGCCCGGGACATCGGAACTACAATGAGCAGTTCTTC
.	TRBJ1-3	TRBV30	.	CAWGEGPGNTIYF	TGTGCCTGGGGAGAGGGTCCCGGAAACACCATATATTTT
TRBD1	TRBJ2-7	TRBV7-2	.	CASSLGGWDRVGYEQYF	TGTGCCAGCAGCTTAGGGGGGTGGGACAGGGTGGGGTACGAGCAGTACTTC
.	TRBJ2-7	TRBV5-4	.	CASSLGGVYEQYF	TGTGCCAGCAGCTTGGGGGGGGTGTACGAGCAGTACTTC